Following are 3 T cell receptor beta chains from one sample sequenced in a study of cytomegalovirus exposure and HLA in healthy donors. Primers included in the PCR were 60 Vbeta and 13 Jbeta primers. Measured with immunoSEQ multiplex PCR; TCRdb has only the in-frame clones, and not every one. This table lists 100,000 to 150,000 clones. Sequenced sample: PBMCs. The receptor source for this set is a man aged 18 to 29 in good health and CMV-seronegative.

V usage is TRBV7-5 and J usage is TRBJ2-1; the table's TRBD1 call for D was not verified on the DNA. TRBV7-5 is an annotated pseudogene. The CDR3 covers 14 residues. The CDR3 loop reads CVRSLDTPYNEQFF. CDR3 nucleotides: TGTGTCAGAAGCTTAGACACACCCTACAATGAGCAGTTCTTC.

The V call is TRBV28, the J call TRBJ1-5, with 8 nucleotides matching TRBD1. Germline V gene sequence: CDR1 MDHEN, CDR2 SYDVKM. This CDR3 region has 16 residues. The junction had 8 bases not matched to a gene; V was cut back by 5 bases and J by 2 bases. CDR3 bases: TGTGCCAGCAGTAAACAGGGGGAAGGGGGCAATCAGCCCCAGCATTTT. Residues: CASSKQGEGGNQPQHF.

V and J are TRBV5-6 and TRBJ2-7; D unclear. The CDR3 extends over 13 amino acids. Germline assignment: CDR1 SGHDT and CDR2 YYEEEE. Trimming removed 0 bases from V and 4 bases from J, with 8 bases in between. CDR3 loop: CASSLVGEYEQYF. The CDR3 region has the DNA TGTGCCAGCAGCTTGGTGGGCGAATACGAGCAGTACTTC.